This is a list of T cell receptor beta chains from one sample in a study of cytomegalovirus exposure and HLA in healthy donors. Some clones are missing from TCRdb's copy, which holds only in-frame ones; the method was immunoSEQ multiplex PCR. This repertoire includes roughly 79,000 clones. The specimen sequenced was PBMCs. These receptors were obtained from a man under 40 in good health and CMV-seronegative. Each CDR3 is given with its conserved first and last residue. D genes are given only for firm matches.

v_call	j_call	d_call	cdr3_nt	cdr3_aa
TRBV6-4	TRBJ2-1	.	TGTGCCAGCAGTCTAGACTCTGAGCAGTTCTTC	CASSLDSEQFF
TRBV7-3	TRBJ1-1	TRBD1	TGTGCCAGCAGCCACAAATCCGGGACAGGGGGCCTAAACACTGAAGCTTTCTTT	CASSHKSGTGGLNTEAFF
TRBV27	TRBJ2-7	.	TGTGCCAGCAGTGCAAGACAGGGAGGAGGCTACGAGCAGTACTTC	CASSARQGGGYEQYF
TRBV5-4	TRBJ2-3	TRBD2	TGTGCCAGCAGCCTGGGCAGCGGGGGGCCCACAGATACGCAGTATTTT	CASSLGSGGPTDTQYF
TRBV6-7	TRBJ1-5	TRBD1	TGTGCCAGCACCACTCGGACAGGCAGTTGCAATCAGCCCCAGCATTTT	CASTTRTGSCNQPQHF
TRBV28	TRBJ2-1	TRBD1	TGTGCCACCGGGACAGAAGACAATGAGCAGTTCTTC	CATGTEDNEQFF
TRBV6-5	TRBJ1-5	.	TGTGCCAGCAGCTCCGGGACTGGTAGCCAGCCCCAGCATTTT	CASSSGTGSQPQHF
TRBV5-1	TRBJ2-7	TRBD2	TGCGCCAGCAGCCCGCCGGGGGCAGCGGGAGGCCCCCCGACGTACGAGCAGTACTTC	CASSPPGAAGGPPTYEQYF
TRBV4-3	TRBJ2-2	TRBD2	TGCGCCAGCAGCCAAGAACTAGCGGCGAACACCGGGGAGCTGTTTTTT	CASSQELAANTGELFF
TRBV5-1	TRBJ2-5	TRBD2	TGCGCCAGCCGGACTAGCGTGGGGGAGACCCAGTACTTC	CASRTSVGETQYF
TRBV7-6	TRBJ2-7	.	TGTGCCAGCAGCTTACAGGGTTCTGGGGAGCAGTACTTC	CASSLQGSGEQYF
TRBV5-4	TRBJ2-2	TRBD2	TGTGCCAGCAGCTTGGGGACTAGCGGGAGTACCGGGGAGCTGTTTTTT	CASSLGTSGSTGELFF
TRBV5-1	TRBJ1-2	.	TGCGCCAGCAGCTCTAGACAGCCACACAATGGCTACACCTTC	CASSSRQPHNGYTF
TRBV7-2	TRBJ1-5	.	TGTGCCAGCAGCTTATATTCAGGGTACAATCAGCCCCAGCATTTT	CASSLYSGYNQPQHF
TRBV15	TRBJ2-3	TRBD2	TGTGCCACCAGCAGAGGAGCGGGGCGGGAGGGGGACACAGATACGCAGTATTTT	CATSRGAGREGDTDTQYF
TRBV18	TRBJ2-7	TRBD1	TGTGCCAGCTCACTAGGGACAGGAACTGCCTACGAGCAGTACTTC	CASSLGTGTAYEQYF
TRBV7-9	TRBJ2-7	.	TGTGCCAGCCGGGCGGACTTTCCCTACGAGCAGTACTTC	CASRADFPYEQYF
TRBV15	TRBJ1-4	TRBD1	TGTGCCACCAGCGTACCGGGACAGGGGTCGGGAAAACTGTTTTTT	CATSVPGQGSGKLFF
TRBV7-6	TRBJ1-1	.	TGTGCCAGCAGCCCCGCCCCCGGTGGGCACACTGAAGCTTTCTTT	CASSPAPGGHTEAFF
TRBV7-9	TRBJ2-7	TRBD2	TGTGCCAGCATTGGAGCGGGAAACTCCTACGAGCAGTACTTC	CASIGAGNSYEQYF
TRBV2	TRBJ2-3	TRBD2	TGTGCCAGCACCGGGACTAGCTGGGAGACAGATACGCAGTATTTT	CASTGTSWETDTQYF
TRBV5-1	TRBJ2-1	TRBD2	TGCGCCAGCAGCTGGGGGACTAGCGGCCTTAGCTCCTACAATGAGCAGTTCTTC	CASSWGTSGLSSYNEQFF
TRBV5-4	TRBJ2-1	TRBD2	TGTGCCAGCAGCTCCGGACTAGCGGGGGGGCCGCCCGTCTTC	CASSSGLAGGPPVF
TRBV11-3	TRBJ2-7	.	TGTGCCAGCACCTCACAGGGTCTTCCCTACGAGCAGTACTTC	CASTSQGLPYEQYF
TRBV2	TRBJ1-4	TRBD1	TGTGCCAGCATTCGACCGGGACAGGGGCCTAATGAAAAACTGTTTTTT	CASIRPGQGPNEKLFF
TRBV29-1	TRBJ1-1	.	TGCAGCGTTGACAGGGCCTGGGACACTGAAGCTTTCTTT	CSVDRAWDTEAFF
TRBV5-1	TRBJ2-2	TRBD2	TGCGCCAGCAGCTATAGCGGGAGGGCCAATAGCGGGGAGCTGTTTTTT	CASSYSGRANSGELFF
TRBV5-1	TRBJ1-5	TRBD1	TGCGCCAGCAGCATGGACAGGGGCCAGCCCCAGCATTTT	CASSMDRGQPQHF
TRBV28	TRBJ1-2	.	TGTGCCACCGGACCCACAGGGAAGGGCTATGGCTACACCTTC	CATGPTGKGYGYTF
TRBV11-2	TRBJ2-1	TRBD2	TGTGCCAGCAGCTTAGGAAGCGGGAGGGCCTACAATGAGCAGTTCTTC	CASSLGSGRAYNEQFF
TRBV7-9	TRBJ1-3	.	TGTGCCAGCAGCTTAACAGGGCCTGGAAACACCATATATTTT	CASSLTGPGNTIYF
TRBV15	TRBJ1-5	.	TGTGCCACCCGACAGGATAGCAATCAGCCCCAGCATTTT	CATRQDSNQPQHF
TRBV4-2	TRBJ1-1	.	TGTGCCAGCAGCCGGCTGACAGAGGTAATGAACACTGAAGCTTTCTTT	CASSRLTEVMNTEAFF
TRBV7-3	TRBJ2-1	.	TGTGCCAGCAGCCCCAGACTAGGGGCCAGCAATGAGCAGTTCTTC	CASSPRLGASNEQFF
TRBV5-1	TRBJ1-2	TRBD1	TGCGCCAGCAGCCGGGGGACAGGATCTAACTATGGCTACACCTTC	CASSRGTGSNYGYTF
TRBV14	TRBJ2-7	.	TGTGCCAGCAGCCAGGACAACTCCTACGAGCAGTACTTC	CASSQDNSYEQYF
TRBV4-3	TRBJ2-1	.	TGCGCCAGCAGCCCATCCCCAAGCGGAGCCCTCTACAATGAGCAGTTCTTC	CASSPSPSGALYNEQFF
TRBV11-2	TRBJ2-3	TRBD1	TGTGCCAGCAGCTACCGGGACAGCCCAGATACGCAGTATTTT	CASSYRDSPDTQYF
TRBV6-5	TRBJ2-2	TRBD1	TGTGCCAGCAGGACAGGGGACACCGGGGAGCTGTTTTTT	CASRTGDTGELFF
TRBV5-1	TRBJ1-3	.	TGCGCCAGCAGCTTCCAGGGCGTAGACACCATATATTTT	CASSFQGVDTIYF